This T cell receptor (beta chain) comes out of a study of T cell repertoires in cytomegalovirus infection. Trimming removed 4 bases at V and 1 base at J, with 8 bases between. CDR1 SNHLY and CDR2 FYNNEI come from the germline V gene. This CDR3 contains 14 residues. TCRdb reprocessed the reads via MiXCR and lists one record per CDR3 protein. The data hold fewer than 300,000 distinct CDR3 sequences, with roughly 23% observed a single time. V is TRBV2 and J is TRBJ1-5; D gene ambiguous. This TCR came from a human donor in good health (CMV status not recorded). Some clones in this sample may be carry-over from other donors' samples. Sample: PBMCs. The CDR3 sequence: CASSAPGSNQPQHF. CDR3 nucleotide sequence: TGTGCCAGCAGTGCCCCGGGCAGCAATCAGCCCCAGCATTTT.